These 29 T cell receptor beta chains share one sample of origin, sequenced in a study of early T cells in non-severe SARS-CoV-2 infection. A single record per CDR3 protein comes from TCRdb applying MiXCR to the 5' RACE reads. The table records 20,000 to 25,000 distinct CDR3 sequences, 3.6% of them present only once. The sample consisted of whole blood. These receptor sequences come from an adult who was a healthcare worker with PCR-confirmed SARS-CoV-2 infection or an uninfected control (not recorded which).

This clonotype counts as medium-sized. The chain uses TRBV9 and TRBJ1-5; D is undetermined. The CDR3 has 15 residues. In germline, CDR1 is SGDLS, CDR2 YYNGEE. V lost 3 bases and J lost 2, with 12 bases in between. The CDR3 sequence: CASSASPWGNQPQHF. CDR3 DNA sequence: TGTGCCAGCAGCGCAAGTCCATGGGGCAATCAGCCCCAGCATTTT.

This clonotype was counted only a few times. V and J are TRBV5-1 and TRBJ2-2, with TRBD1 matching 12 bases. This CDR3 region has 16 residues. Trimming cost V 2 bases and J 2 bases; bases outside gene matches: 1. Germline V CDR1 and CDR2: SGHRS, YFSETQ. The CDR3 nucleotides are TGCGCCAGCAGCTTTGGGACAGGGGGCAACACCGGGGAGCTGTTTTTT. This encodes CASSFGTGGNTGELFF.

This clonotype was seen ten or more times. This chain uses TRBV5-1 with TRBJ1-2; maybe TRBD1 (5 bases). The germline V gene has CDR1 SGHRS and CDR2 YFSETQ. The CDR3 extends over 15 amino acids. Trimming left V 1 base short and J 3 bases short, with 13 bases between. The CDR3 here is CASSLISGGHYGYTF. In DNA form, the CDR3 reads TGCGCCAGCAGCTTGATTTCGGGGGGACACTATGGCTACACCTTC.

The chain has TRBV7-6 and TRBJ2-7; the D gene is possibly TRBD1 (6 bases). Trimming took 5 bases from V and 3 from J, leaving 11 bases between them. There are 13 residues in the CDR3. CDR1 SGHVS and CDR2 FNYEAQ come from the germline V gene. Written as DNA, the CDR3 is TGTGCCAGCAGCCGGGGACATGGCTACGAGCAGTACTTC. Translated, it gives CASSRGHGYEQYF. The full variable domain, with the rest looked up from reference TRBV7-6 and TRBJ2-7, is GAGVSQSPRYKVTKRGQDVALRCDPISGHVSLYWYRQALGQGPEFLTYFNYEAQQDKSGLPNDRFSAERPEGSISTLTIQRTEQRDSAMYRCASSRGHGYEQYFGPGTRLTVT.

The sample holds many counts of this clonotype. V gene TRBV5-4 combines with J gene TRBJ2-2; D is tentatively TRBD1 or TRBD2 (7 bases each). CDR3 length equals 16 residues. The V end was cut by 3 bases, the J end by 4 bases, with 16 bases between. The germline gives CDR1 SGHNT, CDR2 YYREEE (reference sequence). CDR3 loop: CASSWGPGGGTGELFF. CDR3 DNA: TGTGCCAGCAGCTGGGGACCAGGGGGGGGCACCGGGGAGCTGTTTTTT. Using reference TRBV5-4 and TRBJ2-2 for the parts outside the CDR3, the full variable domain is ETGVTQSPTHLIKTRGQQVTLRCSSQSGHNTVSWYQQALGQGPQFIFQYYREEENGRGNFPPRFSGLQFPNYSSELNVNALELDDSALYLCASSWGPGGGTGELFFGEGSRLTVL.

This clonotype has at least ten counts. The chain has TRBV10-2 and TRBJ1-1, with a weak D call TRBD1 (5 bases). CDR1 is WSHSY and CDR2 is SAAADI in the germline V gene. The CDR3 totals 13 residues. Trimming stripped 4 bases from V and 5 bases from J, with 11 bases between. CDR3 nucleotide sequence: TGCGCCAGCAGTGTAGTGGGGGGAACTGAAGCTTTCTTT. It codes for CASSVVGGTEAFF.

The chain joins TRBV28 to TRBJ2-2; D is tentatively TRBD1 or TRBD2 (6 bases each). The CDR3 spans 14 residues. The germline CDR1 and CDR2 sequences are MDHEN and SYDVKM. V was shortened by 4 bases and J by 14 bases, with 20 bases between the two germline ends. This CDR3 reads CASSSLGGGRGLFF. The CDR3 DNA reads as TGTGCCAGCAGTTCTCTGGGAGGAGGCAGGGGCCTGTTTTTT.

On this clonotype: The germline gene is not matched at one end of the junction; a read error may be the cause. This chain joins TRBV7-9 and TRBJ1-5; 10 bases fit TRBD1. There are 17 residues in the CDR3. The germline V gene has CDR1 SEHNR and CDR2 FQNEAQ (reference sequence). The CDR3 coding sequence is TGTGCCAGCAGCGCCCAGACAGGGGGCTTCGGCAATCAACCCCAGCATTTT. This codes for CASSAQTGGFGNQPQHF.

There are a few counts of this clonotype. This chain connects TRBV5-1 to TRBJ2-2; D is ambiguous. Trimming removed 0 bases from V and 5 bases from J, with 8 bases in between. The CDR3 sequence is 14 residues long. Germline lookup yields CDR1 SGHRS and CDR2 YFSETQ. The CDR3 loop is CASSLASQTGELFF. The CDR3 nucleotides are TGCGCCAGCAGCTTGGCCTCCCAAACCGGGGAGCTGTTTTTT.

The chain recombines TRBV18 with TRBJ1-2; TRBD1 might be the D (6 bases). Germline-derived CDR1 and CDR2 are KGHSH and LQKENI. V dropped 5 bases and J dropped 4 bases, with 8 bases sitting between them. The CDR3 consists of 12 residues. In DNA form, the CDR3 reads TGTGCCAGCTCAGGGACAACCTATGGCTACACCTTC. Encoded protein: CASSGTTYGYTF.

The chain carries TRBV6-5 and TRBJ1-1; D is unresolved. CDR1 is MNHEY and CDR2 is SVGAGI in the germline V gene. V was cut by 4 bases and J by 0 bases, with 6 bases left in between. The CDR3 loop spans 13 amino acids. Written as DNA, the CDR3 is TGTGCCAGCAGTTCGACGGTGAACACTGAAGCTTTCTTT. Amino acid sequence: CASSSTVNTEAFF.

This clonotype has a count of ten or more. The chain is built from TRBV20-1 and TRBJ2-7; TRBD2 matches at 8 bases. Germline assignment: CDR1 DFQATT and CDR2 SNEGSKA (reference sequence). The V segment lost 7 bases and the J segment 1 base; nucleotides outside the gene matches: 12. The CDR3 is 15 amino acids. CDR3 in DNA: TGCAGTGGTAGGGCGGGGGGTCACGATTCCTACGAGCAGTACTTC. It codes for CSGRAGGHDSYEQYF.

This clonotype has a handful of counts. This chain connects TRBV27 to TRBJ2-7; the match to TRBD2 covers 9 bases. This CDR3 has 18 residues. Per the germline V gene, CDR1 is MNHEY and CDR2 is SMNVEV (reference sequence). Trimming at V came to 1 base and at J to 7 bases, leaving 17 bases not matched to a gene. CDR3 bases: TGTGCCAGCAGTTTATTACCCTTTAGCGGGAGCACACCCGGAGAGCAGTACTTC. Translation: CASSLLPFSGSTPGEQYF.

There are many counts of this clonotype. This sequence joins TRBV15 and TRBJ2-1; 7 nucleotides agree with TRBD1. The V gene end was trimmed by 5 bases and the J gene end by 8 bases; junction bases not matched to a gene: 15. The germline V gene has CDR1 LNHNV and CDR2 YYDKDF (reference sequence). CDR3 length: 16 residues. CDR3 nucleotides: TGTGCCACCAGCTCCTTGACAGGGACGCCTTTTGATGAGCAGTTCTTC. It encodes CATSSLTGTPFDEQFF.

In its sample, this clonotype was seen many times. The CDR3 DNA follows: TGTGCCAGCAGTGGGCAGGGGTCCAATGAGCAGTTCTTC. It is translated as CASSGQGSNEQFF. The genes are TRBV5-4 and TRBJ2-1; possibly TRBD1 for D (6 bases). The CDR3 is 13 residues long. CDR1 and CDR2 (germline): SGHNT, YYREEE (reference sequence). The germline V and J ends were trimmed by 5 bases and 6 bases, with 12 bases remaining between them.

The V gene is TRBV5-6, the J gene TRBJ1-1; possibly TRBD1 for D (5 bases). V dropped 1 base and J dropped 5 bases, with 15 bases sitting between them. This CDR3 is built from 15 residues. Germline loops: CDR1 SGHDT, CDR2 YYEEEE. The CDR3 here is CASSLPQGKRTEAFF. The CDR3 DNA reads TGTGCCAGCAGCTTGCCGCAGGGAAAGAGGACTGAAGCTTTCTTT. Supplemented by reference TRBV5-6 and TRBJ1-1, the full variable domain reads DAGVTQSPTHLIKTRGQQVTLRCSPKSGHDTVSWYQQALGQGPQFIFQYYEEEERQRGNFPDRFSGHQFPNYSSELNVNALLLGDSALYLCASSLPQGKRTEAFFGQGTRLTVV.

This clonotype was seen at least ten times. The rearrangement links TRBV12-2 to TRBJ2-7; the D call TRBD2 from the table was never checked on the DNA. TRBV12-2 constitutes a pseudogene. The CDR3 is made up of 13 amino acids. CDR3 sequence: CASRMGLNYEQYF. The DNA of the CDR3 is TGTGCAAGTCGCATGGGACTGAACTACGAGCAGTACTTC.

This clonotype is termed medium-sized. The chain joins TRBV29-1 to TRBJ1-4, with D maybe TRBD1 (5 bases). Germline V gene data show CDR1 as SQVTM and CDR2 as ANQGSEA. V shed 1 base and J shed 5 bases, with 11 bases lying between them. The CDR3 totals 14 residues. CDR3 residues: CSVEGGRDNEKLFF. CDR3 DNA sequence: TGCAGCGTTGAAGGGGGGAGGGACAATGAAAAACTGTTTTTT.

At least ten counts were recorded for this clonotype. The V call is TRBV2, the J call TRBJ2-6, with no clear D. There are 16 residues in the CDR3. Trimming removed 3 bases from V and 1 base from J, with 10 bases in between. CDR1 is SNHLY and CDR2 is FYNNEI in the germline V gene. The CDR3 loop reads CASSEFNLSGANVLTF. The CDR3 DNA is TGTGCCAGCAGTGAGTTCAATTTATCTGGGGCCAACGTCCTGACTTTC.

There are a few counts of this clonotype. The rearrangement uses TRBV7-2 and TRBJ1-4; TRBD1 might be the D (5 bases). V was clipped by 4 bases and J by 5 bases, with 14 bases between them. Germline loops: CDR1 SGHTA, CDR2 FQGNSA. The length of the CDR3 is 15 residues. The CDR3 coding sequence is TGTGCCAGCAGCTCTGGGGGGGGACTCAATGAAAAACTGTTTTTT. It specifies CASSSGGGLNEKLFF. The complete variable domain, with remaining parts taken from reference TRBV7-2 and TRBJ1-4, reads GAGVSQSPSNKVTEKGKDVELRCDPISGHTALYWYRQSLGQGLEFLIYFQGNSAPDKSGLPSDRFSAERTGGSVSTLTIQRTQQEDSAVYLCASSSGGGLNEKLFFGSGTQLSVL.

The chain carries TRBV6-5 and TRBJ2-5, with D possibly matching TRBD2 (6 bases). V was pared by 7 bases and J by 5 bases, with 20 bases between. The CDR3 consists of 15 residues. Germline values: CDR1 MNHEY, CDR2 SVGAGI. CDR3 loop: CASKEGLLVGETQYF. DNA for the CDR3: TGTGCCAGCAAAGAAGGACTACTCGTTGGGGAGACCCAGTACTTC.

This clonotype showed up many times. CDR3 sequence (DNA): TGTGCCAGCTCCCTATTCCGGGGCACAGATACGCAGTATTTT. Translation: CASSLFRGTDTQYF. The chain carries TRBV11-1 and TRBJ2-3; D remains unclear. V was cut by 8 bases and J by 1 base, with 13 bases left in between. Germline lookup yields CDR1 SGHAT and CDR2 FQDESV (reference sequence). This CDR3 is 14 amino acids long.

This clonotype was detected ten times or more. The V call is TRBV3-1, the J call TRBJ1-5, with D perhaps TRBD1 (6 bases). V was shortened by 1 base and J by 6 bases, with 10 bases between the two germline ends. Germline V gives CDR1 LGHDT, CDR2 YNNKEL (reference sequence). The CDR3 contains 14 residues. In DNA form, the CDR3 reads TGTGCCAGCAGCCAAGCCCGGACAGCTCAGCCCCAGCATTTT. It specifies CASSQARTAQPQHF.

Points on this clonotype: A junction end diverges from the germline sequence, so it may reflect a read error. The chain carries TRBV5-1 and TRBJ2-2, with 8 bases fitting TRBD2. CDR3 size: 17 residues. CDR1 and CDR2 (germline): SGHRS, YFSETQ. Written as DNA, the CDR3 is TGTGCCAGCAGCTTGGCCGGCTCGGGGACTAGCACCGGGGAGCTGTTTTTT. Translating it yields CASSLAGSGTSTGELFF.

This clonotype was counted ten times or more. The chain has TRBV19 and TRBJ2-7; either TRBD1 or TRBD2 may supply D (5 bases each). This CDR3 contains 13 residues. The germline CDR1 and CDR2 sequences are LNHDA and SQIVND (reference sequence). Trimming removed 3 bases at V and 7 bases at J, with 13 bases between. The CDR3 spells CASSIGTLREQYF. CDR3 bases: TGTGCCAGTAGTATCGGGACCTTACGGGAGCAGTACTTC.

This clonotype was seen ten or more times. This chain uses TRBV7-6 with TRBJ2-7, with no clear D. The CDR3 runs 12 residues. V lost 0 bases to trimming and J lost 12 bases, with 12 bases between them. The germline V gene has CDR1 SGHVS and CDR2 FNYEAQ. DNA of the CDR3: TGTGCCAGCAGCTTAGCCGGGCTTGATTTGTACTTC. Translation gives CASSLAGLDLYF.

This clonotype was observed many times. The chain joins TRBV4-3 to TRBJ2-3; TRBD2 aligns across 10 bases. CDR3 size: 15 residues. With V trimmed by 8 bases and J by 4 bases, 9 bases remained unmatched. Germline CDR1 and CDR2: LGHNA and YSLEER. The CDR3 protein is CASRRAGGVADTQYF. The CDR3 bases are TGCGCCAGCCGACGAGCGGGAGGGGTGGCAGATACGCAGTATTTT.

V is TRBV10-2 and J is TRBJ2-3; D call uncertain. The CDR3 is 15 amino acids. In germline, CDR1 is WSHSY, CDR2 SAAADI. V shed 1 base and J shed 0 bases, with 8 bases lying between them. CDR3 sequence: CASSELRPSTDTQYF. The CDR3 nucleotides read TGCGCCAGCAGTGAGTTGAGGCCGAGCACAGATACGCAGTATTTT.

This clonotype appeared many times. The gene calls are TRBV3-1 and TRBJ1-4; 7 nucleotides agree with TRBD1. The germline V gene encodes CDR1 LGHDT and CDR2 YNNKEL (reference sequence). V lost 3 bases to trimming and J lost 8 bases; unmatched junction nucleotides: 15. This CDR3 has 17 residues. The CDR3: CASSQRNRGLEKEKLFF. In DNA, the CDR3 is TGTGCCAGCAGCCAGCGCAACAGGGGTCTGGAAAAAGAAAAACTGTTTTTT.